This T cell receptor beta chain was captured in a study of PD-1 blockade in classical Hodgkin lymphoma. Study-level points and caveats: Complete responders matched newly diagnosed patients in baseline diversity.

Trimming cost V 4 bases and J 8 bases, with 22 bases left between them. CDR1 and CDR2 from the germline V gene are PRHDT and FYEKMQ (reference sequence). This CDR3 comprises 16 residues. Time point here: cycle 4 day 1 (C4D1), after about 6 weeks of nivolumab. No patient escaped relapse after autologous stem cell transplantation, and brentuximab vedotin exposure varied. Details on this clone: What it recognizes is unknown.

Sequenced by immunoSEQ multiplex PCR; TCRdb stores in-frame clones only, minus some. The table has about 93,000 clones, over 75% seen once. The chain couples TRBV13 to TRBJ2-3; tentative D call: TRBD1 (5 bases). The sample in question was peripheral blood mononuclear cells (PBMCs), obtained before the fourth cycle of nivolumab. This clonotype was sampled from a human donor with classical Hodgkin lymphoma. The CDR3 region has the DNA TGTGCCAGCAGCTCTTGGACCCACAGGAACCAGGGTACGCAGTATTTT. Amino acids: CASSSWTHRNQGTQYF.